Listed here are 11 T cell receptor beta chains from one sample, sequenced in a study of T cell clonality in common variable immunodeficiency. The protocol was immunoSEQ multiplex PCR, while the TCRdb copy is restricted to in-frame clones and leaves out a portion. This record lists about 52,000 clones, none seen once only, and the top ten clones contain 5.4%. Sequencing input: peripheral blood mononuclear cells. The receptors stem from a person aged 18 to 75 in good health.

This clone was observed at least ten times. From the germline J gene comes the end of the CDR3, since the read stops 3 residues before it. The chain employs TRBV11-2 and TRBJ1-2, with D perhaps matching TRBD1 (5 bases). From germline, CDR1 is SGHAT and CDR2 FQNNGV. The CDR3 totals 15 residues. V lost 1 base to trimming and J lost 3 bases, with 12 bases between them. The DNA read from the CDR3 is TGTGCCAGCAGCTTAGTGCCGGGGGAGGACTATGGC. Translated, it gives CASSLVPGEDYG. The entire CDR3 sequence reads CASSLVPGEDYGYTF.

This clone was detected ten times or more. The read terminates 3 residues before the CDR3 end, so the remaining end is supplied by the germline J gene. The V gene is TRBV4-1, the J gene TRBJ2-1; the D gene is possibly TRBD2 (6 bases). CDR3 size: 17 residues. V lost 0 bases and J 8 bases, leaving 20 bases between the germline ends. Looked up from germline, CDR1 is MGHRA and CDR2 is YSYEKL. The CDR3 sequence: CASSQDRWKTRTHEQFF. CDR3 bases read: TGCGCCAGCAGCCAAGATAGGTGGAAGACTAGAACTCATGAG.

This clone was counted at least ten times. The missing CDR3 end, 3 residues past where the read stops, is filled in from the germline J gene. This chain joins TRBV30 and TRBJ2-5; 9 positions agree with TRBD2. Germline V CDR1 and CDR2: GTSNPN, SVGIG (reference sequence). J was trimmed by 5 bases and V by 0 bases; bases with no gene match: 7. The CDR3 length is 15 residues. Here the CDR3 reads CAWSVGGRAEETQYF. CDR3 bases read: TGTGCCTGGAGTGTCGGCGGGAGGGCCGAGGAGACC.

This clone came up many times. The sequenced part of the CDR3 DNA is TGCGCCAGCAGCTGGGGGACAGGGGCGGGCGAG. Residues: CASSWGTGAGE. The whole CDR3 is CASSWGTGAGEQYF. J is TRBJ2-7 and V is TRBV5-1, with 10 bases fitting TRBD1. Sequencing ends 3 residues short of the CDR3 end; the germline J gene provides the rest. Germline CDR1 reads SGHRS; CDR2 reads YFSETQ. Trimming cost V 3 bases and J 6 bases; bases outside gene matches: 6. The CDR3 totals 14 residues. The full variable domain, its missing parts supplied by reference TRBV5-1 and TRBJ2-7, is KAGVTQTPRYLIKTRGQQVTLSCSPISGHRSVSWYQQTPGQGLQFLFEYFSETQRNKGNFPGRFSGRQFSNSRSEMNVSTLELGDSALYLCASSWGTGAGEQYFGPGTRLTVT.

This clone was seen many times. The observed sequence ends 3 residues before the CDR3 terminus, with the missing tail filled in from the germline J gene. This chain connects TRBV11-2 to TRBJ2-7, with D perhaps matching TRBD1 (6 bases). V lost 3 bases to trimming and J lost 6 bases, with 9 bases between them. This CDR3 comprises 12 residues. Germline V gene sequence: CDR1 SGHAT, CDR2 FQNNGV. The covered CDR3 bases are TGTGCCAGCAGCTTGACAGGTTCCGAG. Its translation is CASSLTGSE. The complete CDR3 reads CASSLTGSEQYF.

This clone was seen repeatedly, ten times or more. The read ends 3 residues early relative to the CDR3; the germline J gene fills the gap. The chain has TRBV5-1 and TRBJ1-5; weak D call: TRBD1 (5 bases). The CDR3 loop spans 15 amino acids. Per germline, CDR1 SGHRS and CDR2 YFSETQ. The ends were cut back, 2 bases at V and 7 bases at J, with 16 bases in the middle. The sequenced CDR3 bases are TGCGCCAGCAGCTTTGACGGGCAGGGCGGCCAGCCC. Amino acid sequence: CASSFDGQGGQP. The whole CDR3 protein is CASSFDGQGGQPQHF.

This clone occurred many times. The read finishes 3 residues shy of the CDR3 end, and the germline J gene is used to complete it. V and J are TRBV20-1 and TRBJ2-7; tentative D call: TRBD1 (6 bases). V was shortened by 6 bases and J by 2 bases, with 8 bases between the two germline ends. Germline V gives CDR1 DFQATT, CDR2 SNEGSKA (reference sequence). The CDR3 consists of 11 residues. The CDR3 sequence is CSARDTYEQYF. CDR3 bases read: TGCAGTGCAAGGGACACCTACGAG.

This clone was seen many times. The read stops 3 residues short of the end of the CDR3; the missing end is completed from the germline J gene. The J gene is TRBJ2-7, the V gene TRBV18, with 10 bases fitting TRBD1. V lost 4 bases and J lost 2; bases outside the gene matches: 5. The length of the CDR3 is 15 residues. The germline V gene has CDR1 KGHSH and CDR2 LQKENI. This chain's CDR3 is CASSLWDRGAYEQYF. The CDR3 bases that were read are TGTGCCAGCTCACTTTGGGACAGGGGAGCCTACGAG.

This clone was counted ten times or more. The CDR3 end lies 3 residues beyond the end of the read and is filled in from the germline J gene. The rearrangement joins TRBV4-1 to TRBJ2-1; 8 nucleotides agree with TRBD2. This CDR3 region has 16 residues. The trim removed 4 bases at V and 5 bases at J, leaving 10 bases unmatched. The V gene's germline CDR1 is MGHRA and CDR2 YSYEKL. CDR3 DNA, as far as it was read: TGCGCCAGCAGCCGTTTGGGCCAGCGGGAGAACAATGAG. This codes for CASSRLGQRENNE. The whole CDR3 is CASSRLGQRENNEQFF.

This clone was seen at least ten times. CDR3 sequence reads: CASSTRDRYGYTF. CDR3 bases read: TGTGCCAGCAGTACCCGTGACAGATATGGC. The chain joins TRBV7-9 to TRBJ1-2; weak D call: TRBD1 (5 bases). The read terminates 3 residues ahead of where the CDR3 ends, so the germline J gene completes it. This CDR3 spans 13 amino acids. CDR1 is SEHNR and CDR2 is FQNEAQ in the germline V gene (reference sequence). Trimming stripped 6 bases from V and 5 bases from J, with 13 bases between.

This clone came up many times. The sequenced fragment ends 3 residues before the CDR3 boundary, so the rest is inferred from the germline J gene. The chain carries TRBV5-6 and TRBJ2-7, with 10 positions matching TRBD1. The CDR3 loop spans 14 amino acids. In germline, CDR1 is SGHDT, CDR2 YYEEEE. The V gene end was trimmed by 6 bases and the J gene end by 5 bases; junction bases not matched to a gene: 8. This chain's CDR3 is CASKVTGQGNEQYF. CDR3 bases read: TGTGCCAGCAAGGTAACGGGACAGGGGAACGAG.